The 15 T cell receptor beta chains in this list originate from one sample, sequenced in a study of blood T cell repertoires in COVID-19. Repertoires were generated with immunoSEQ multiplex PCR, while TCRdb's copy carries only in-frame clones and drops some. The sample lists around 380,000 clones; more than 65% were seen once. Sequenced sample: peripheral blood. These receptors were taken from a human donor with acute or convalescent COVID-19. The donor label of this sample is uncertain.

This chain links TRBV5-1 with TRBJ1-2, with a weak D call TRBD1 (6 bases). The V end lost 2 bases, the J end lost 8 bases, and 19 bases lay between the germline ends. CDR1 is SGHRS, CDR2 YFSETQ, per germline. The CDR3 covers 15 residues. The CDR3 spells CASSLSFGGRGGYTF. The CDR3 nucleotides read TGCGCCAGCAGCTTATCCTTTGGGGGCAGAGGAGGCTACACCTTC. Looking up the rest from reference TRBV5-1 and TRBJ1-2 gives the full variable domain: KAGVTQTPRYLIKTRGQQVTLSCSPISGHRSVSWYQQTPGQGLQFLFEYFSETQRNKGNFPGRFSGRQFSNSRSEMNVSTLELGDSALYLCASSLSFGGRGGYTFGSGTRLTVV.

V and J are TRBV10-3 and TRBJ1-5; perhaps TRBD1 as D (5 bases). V was trimmed by 6 bases and J by 3 bases, leaving 12 bases between them. CDR1 and CDR2 from the germline V gene are ENHRY and SYGVKD. The CDR3 runs 14 residues. CDR3 in DNA: TGTGCCATCAGCGAACGACAGACCAATCAGCCCCAGCATTTT. It specifies CAISERQTNQPQHF.

The chain carries TRBV4-1 and TRBJ2-5; D is uncertain. This CDR3 spans 13 amino acids. Trimming removed 4 bases at V and 4 bases at J, with 10 bases between. Per the germline V gene, CDR1 is MGHRA and CDR2 is YSYEKL. CDR3 sequence: CASSRLPRETQYF. CDR3 coding DNA: TGCGCCAGCAGCCGTCTTCCGCGAGAGACCCAGTACTTC.

This chain connects TRBV5-1 to TRBJ1-1; no definite D call. The germline V gene encodes CDR1 SGHRS and CDR2 YFSETQ. This CDR3 spans 16 amino acids. The V gene lost 1 base and the J gene lost 0 bases, with 13 bases spanning the gap. The CDR3 coding sequence is TGCGCCAGCAGCTTGAGAGGGTCTTATTTGAACACTGAAGCTTTCTTT. This gives the protein CASSLRGSYLNTEAFF.

The V and J genes are TRBV13 and TRBJ1-3; D might be TRBD1 (5 bases). Germline-derived CDR1 and CDR2 are PRHDT and FYEKMQ (reference sequence). The CDR3 length is 15 residues. V dropped 5 bases and J dropped 4 bases, with 15 bases sitting between them. Here the CDR3 reads CASSPSGRSGNTIYF. The DNA for the CDR3 is TGTGCCAGCAGCCCCTCAGGGCGGTCCGGAAACACCATATATTTT.

The chain is built from TRBV30 and TRBJ1-3, with 11 bases identical to TRBD1. With 4 bases clipped from V and 8 bases from J, the junction kept 7 bases outside the gene matches. Germline V CDR1 and CDR2: GTSNPN, SVGIG (reference sequence). The CDR3 is made up of 14 amino acids. The CDR3 reads CAWIGDRGVHTIYF. Here the CDR3 DNA reads TGTGCCTGGATCGGGGACAGGGGGGTTCACACCATATATTTT.

CDR3 in DNA: TGCAGCGTTGACACAGGGACTATAACAGGAAATTCATACGAGCAGTACTTC. It yields the protein CSVDTGTITGNSYEQYF. This chain uses TRBV29-1 with TRBJ2-7; D might be TRBD2 (7 bases). The V gene lost 3 bases and the J gene lost 4 bases, with 25 bases spanning the gap. CDR3 length: 17 residues. CDR1 SQVTM and CDR2 ANQGSEA come from the germline V gene.

This sequence joins TRBV14 and TRBJ1-1; possible D gene TRBD1, 6 bases. V was shortened by 0 bases and J by 10 bases, with 18 bases between the two germline ends. The length of the CDR3 is 15 residues. Germline V CDR1 and CDR2: SGHDN, FVKESK. CDR3 nucleotide sequence: TGTGCCAGCAGCCAAGAGGGAAACAGGGTAACAGGAGCTTTCTTT. Protein sequence: CASSQEGNRVTGAFF.

DNA for the CDR3: TGTGCCAGCAGTGAAAGTCACATGAACACTGAAGCTTTCTTT. It translates to CASSESHMNTEAFF. The V call is TRBV2, the J call TRBJ1-1; D gene uncertain. Germline-derived CDR1 and CDR2 are SNHLY and FYNNEI. Trimming removed 2 bases at V and 0 bases at J, with 7 bases between. The CDR3 length is 14 residues.

The chain recombines TRBV5-1 with TRBJ2-1, with D possibly TRBD2 on 5 matching bases. CDR3 length: 14 residues. V lost 2 bases to trimming and J lost 0 bases, with 6 bases between them. CDR1 and CDR2 (germline): SGHRS, YFSETQ. CDR3 sequence reads: CASSFAGSYNEQFF. The CDR3 DNA reads TGCGCCAGCAGCTTTGCGGGCTCCTACAATGAGCAGTTCTTC.

The chain recombines TRBV5-1 with TRBJ2-7, with 7 bases aligning to TRBD2. This CDR3 comprises 15 residues. Trimming took 2 bases from V and 0 from J; bases not matched to a gene: 5. Germline CDR1 SGHRS, CDR2 YFSETQ. CDR3 loop: CASSLLWGGSYEQYF. CDR3 DNA sequence: TGCGCCAGCAGCTTATTATGGGGGGGCTCCTACGAGCAGTACTTC.

The chain has TRBV2 and TRBJ2-3; TRBD2 matches at 12 bases. Trimming cost V 4 bases and J 5 bases; bases outside gene matches: 4. The CDR3 has 15 residues. CDR1 is SNHLY, CDR2 FYNNEI, per germline. In DNA, the CDR3 is TGTGCCAGCAGTGGACTAGCGGGAGAACTAGATACGCAGTATTTT. Translated, it gives CASSGLAGELDTQYF.

V is TRBV14 and J is TRBJ2-7, with a weak D call TRBD1 (6 bases). There are 16 residues in the CDR3. Trimming left V 4 bases short and J 3 bases short, with 19 bases between. Germline lookup yields CDR1 SGHDN and CDR2 FVKESK. For the CDR3, the DNA is TGTGCCAGCAGCCTACGGCAGGGTTCCAGGGGCTACGAGCAGTACTTC. This translates into CASSLRQGSRGYEQYF. Complete variable domain (other parts from reference TRBV14 and TRBJ2-7): EAGVTQFPSHSVIEKGQTVTLRCDPISGHDNLYWYRRVMGKEIKFLLHFVKESKQDESGMPNNRFLAERTGGTYSTLKVQPAELEDSGVYFCASSLRQGSRGYEQYFGPGTRLTVT.

This clone was seen a few times. This sequence joins TRBV4-2 and TRBJ1-4; the match to TRBD1 covers 8 bases. Trimming cost V 4 bases and J 5 bases; bases outside gene matches: 3. The CDR3 is made up of 14 amino acids. Per the germline V gene, CDR1 is LGHNA and CDR2 is YNFKEQ. CDR3 residues: CASSLRTGNEKLFF. CDR3 DNA: TGTGCCAGCAGCCTAAGGACAGGGAATGAAAAACTGTTTTTT.

The J gene is TRBJ1-2, the V gene TRBV28, with D uncertain. The CDR3 consists of 17 residues. Per the germline V gene, CDR1 is MDHEN and CDR2 is SYDVKM. Trimming removed 5 bases from V and 0 bases from J, with 19 bases in between. CDR3 sequence: CASSVPRAAETNYGYTF. CDR3 bases: TGTGCCAGCAGTGTCCCGAGGGCGGCGGAGACTAACTATGGCTACACCTTC.